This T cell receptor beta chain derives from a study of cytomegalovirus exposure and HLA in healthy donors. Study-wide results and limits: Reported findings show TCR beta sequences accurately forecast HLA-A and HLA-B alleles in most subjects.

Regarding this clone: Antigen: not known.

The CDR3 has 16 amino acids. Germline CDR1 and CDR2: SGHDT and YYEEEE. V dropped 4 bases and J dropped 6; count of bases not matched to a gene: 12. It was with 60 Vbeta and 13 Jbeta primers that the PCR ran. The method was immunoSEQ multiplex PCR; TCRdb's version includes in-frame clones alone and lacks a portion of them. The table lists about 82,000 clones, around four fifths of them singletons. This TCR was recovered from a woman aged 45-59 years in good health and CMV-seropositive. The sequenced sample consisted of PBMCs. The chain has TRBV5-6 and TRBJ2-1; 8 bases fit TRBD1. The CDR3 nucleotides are TGTGCCAGCAGCAATCCTGGACAGGGATTGCGCAATGAGCAGTTCTTC. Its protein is CASSNPGQGLRNEQFF.